This TCR beta chain was found in a study of blood T cell repertoires in COVID-19. Enrollment of patients from Seattle took place during active infection, with longitudinal follow-up. Authors' data handling: Reference gene primer amplification gave nucleated cell count estimates. Libraries were prepared by immunoSEQ multiplex PCR; TCRdb keeps only in-frame clonotypes and omits some of them. V and J calls and clone size are those listed in that table; D and trimming were worked out from the DNA. The data show about 170,000 clones, more than 75% seen once. Germline assignment: CDR1 MNHEY and CDR2 SVGEGT. This CDR3 spans 17 amino acids. V shed 5 bases and J shed 0 bases, with 20 bases lying between them.

This clonotype was obtained from a man aged 18 to 29 with COVID-19, enrolled during active disease. The sample taken for sequencing was peripheral blood. The J gene is TRBJ2-7, the V gene TRBV6-2 or TRBV6-3; D might be TRBD1 (6 bases). DNA of the CDR3: TGTGCCAGCAGTCGGCCAACCCGACAGGAGAGCTCCTACGAGCAGTACTTC. This codes for CASSRPTRQESSYEQYF.